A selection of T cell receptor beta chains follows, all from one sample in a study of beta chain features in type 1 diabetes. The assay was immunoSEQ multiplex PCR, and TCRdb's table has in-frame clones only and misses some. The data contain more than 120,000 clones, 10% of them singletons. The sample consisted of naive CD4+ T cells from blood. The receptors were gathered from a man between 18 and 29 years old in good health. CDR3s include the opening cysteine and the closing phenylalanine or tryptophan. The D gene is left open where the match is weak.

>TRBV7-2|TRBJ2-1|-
CASSLAEYNEQFF
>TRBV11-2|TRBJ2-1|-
CASSFTPPYNEQFF
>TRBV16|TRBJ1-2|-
CASSEAESNYGYTF
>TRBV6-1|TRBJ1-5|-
CASSRQSNQPQHF
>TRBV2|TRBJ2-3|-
CASSADRITDTQYF
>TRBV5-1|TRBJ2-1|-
CASSSYGQINEQFF
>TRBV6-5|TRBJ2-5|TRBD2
CASSYSEGGGLETQYF
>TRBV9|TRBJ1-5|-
CASTPDWSSNQPQHF
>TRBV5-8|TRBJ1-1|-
CASSSDSTKTEAFF
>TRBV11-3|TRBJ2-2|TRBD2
CASSLEGGGGTGELFF
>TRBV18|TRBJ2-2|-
CASSPATATGELFF
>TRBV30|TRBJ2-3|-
CAWSVLTVDTQYF
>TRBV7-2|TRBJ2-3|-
CASSFDSPADTQYF
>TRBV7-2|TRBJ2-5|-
CASIPIWGRETQYF
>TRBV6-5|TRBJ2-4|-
CASRTGLAKNIQYF
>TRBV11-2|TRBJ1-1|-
CASSLGGRRGEAFF
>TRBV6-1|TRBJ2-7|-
CASGGDSSYEQYF
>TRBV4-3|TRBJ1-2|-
CASSQDGLYGYTF
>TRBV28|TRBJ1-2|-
CASSLGGRGYYGYTF
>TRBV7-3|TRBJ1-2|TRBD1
CASSPPGQAHYGYTF
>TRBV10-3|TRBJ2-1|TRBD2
CAIREAGGAYNEQFF
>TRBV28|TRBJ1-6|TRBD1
CASSFRDRVFPPLHF
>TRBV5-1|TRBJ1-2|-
CASSSGDGPGAF
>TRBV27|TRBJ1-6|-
CASSRGTNSPLHF
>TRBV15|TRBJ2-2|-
CATSLAQGGPGELFF